A single sample is the source of the 15 T cell receptor beta chains below, sequenced in a study of cytotoxic CD8 clonotypes in ibrutinib-treated CLL. Data came from immunoSEQ multiplex PCR; TCRdb stores just in-frame clones and leaves some out. The sample shows roughly 190,000 clones, over 55% of them seen only once. The specimen was PBMCs, collected after 24 months of ibrutinib treatment. Receptors originate from a human donor with chronic lymphocytic leukemia.

The gene calls are TRBV30 and TRBJ2-7, with D possibly matching TRBD2 (5 bases). CDR3 length: 15 amino acids. Trimming shortened V by 0 bases and J by 5 bases, and 17 bases separated the two germline ends. Germline CDR1 and CDR2: GTSNPN and SVGIG (reference sequence). DNA of the CDR3: TGTGCCTGGAGTGTTGTGGACCCCCTGAGGGACGAGCAGTACTTC. Translation gives CAWSVVDPLRDEQYF.

The chain joins TRBV5-1 to TRBJ1-1; D not certain. Per the germline V gene, CDR1 is SGHRS and CDR2 is YFSETQ. Between the trimmed V and J ends, which lost 8 bases and 0 bases, there was a span of 17 bases. This CDR3 spans 15 amino acids. The CDR3 DNA reads TGCGCCAGTACGATCGCGGGTTCATTGAACACTGAAGCTTTCTTT. Its translation is CASTIAGSLNTEAFF.

CDR3 coding DNA: TGTGCCACCAGCAGAGATGTGAGCGGGGTCATTCAGCCCCAGCATTTT. This translates into CATSRDVSGVIQPQHF. The V and J genes are TRBV15 and TRBJ1-5; D not certain. CDR1 is LNHNV and CDR2 is YYDKDF in the germline V gene (reference sequence). V was shortened by 0 bases and J by 6 bases, with 15 bases between the two germline ends. The CDR3 sequence is 16 residues long.

The chain employs TRBV11-2 and TRBJ2-7, with D hard to call. CDR1 SGHAT and CDR2 FQNNGV come from the germline V gene. V lost 3 bases and J lost 0, with 9 bases in between. The CDR3 sequence is 14 residues long. CDR3 region: CASSFFRNSYEQYF. CDR3 DNA sequence: TGTGCCAGCAGCTTCTTCAGGAACTCCTACGAGCAGTACTTC.

This clone was counted at least ten times. V is TRBV27 and J is TRBJ1-3, with TRBD1 identical over 7 bases. The CDR3 has 17 residues. Losses at the gene ends were 4 bases for V and 0 bases for J; bases not matched to a gene: 9. Germline V lookup: CDR1 MNHEY, CDR2 SMNVEV (reference sequence). CDR3 sequence (DNA): TGTGCCAGCAGTTCCGGACAGGACCCCTCCTCTGGAAACACCATATATTTT. Translated, it gives CASSSGQDPSSGNTIYF.

This clone was observed a single time. V and J are TRBV7-8 and TRBJ2-1, with a weak D call TRBD1 (6 bases). Germline V CDR1 and CDR2: SGHVS, FQNEAQ. This CDR3 is 16 amino acids long. V was clipped by 3 bases and J by 4 bases, with 16 bases between them. The CDR3: CASSFTGLGGYNEQFF. CDR3 coding DNA: TGTGCCAGCAGCTTTACAGGGCTAGGCGGGTACAATGAGCAGTTCTTC.

The gene calls are TRBV6-5 and TRBJ2-7; perhaps TRBD1 as D (6 bases). With 6 bases removed from V and 2 bases from J, the gap between germline ends came to 11 bases. The CDR3 has 13 residues. Germline lookup yields CDR1 MNHEY and CDR2 SVGAGI. CDR3 nucleotide sequence: TGTGCCAGCAGCAAGGACAGCCCCTACGAGCAGTACTTC. Protein: CASSKDSPYEQYF.

The chain links TRBV19 to TRBJ1-2; the D is unclear. The V gene lost 6 bases and the J gene lost 4 bases, with 6 bases spanning the gap. The CDR3 is 11 amino acids. Per germline, CDR1 LNHDA and CDR2 SQIVND (reference sequence). Here the CDR3 reads CASRSTYGYTF. CDR3 DNA sequence: TGTGCCAGTAGATCCACCTATGGCTACACCTTC.

This clone was recorded once. The V and J genes are TRBV18 and TRBJ2-5, with a weak D call TRBD1 (6 bases). Germline-derived CDR1 and CDR2 are KGHSH and LQKENI. Trimming left V 2 bases short and J 1 base short, with 11 bases between. This CDR3 contains 15 residues. The CDR3 sequence is CASSPGLGGQETQYF. CDR3 nucleotide sequence: TGTGCCAGCTCACCAGGATTAGGGGGCCAAGAGACCCAGTACTTC.

This clone showed up just a few times. The genes are TRBV6-4 and TRBJ1-4, with D unresolved. V gave up 3 bases and J gave up 10 bases, with 9 bases separating them. CDR3 size: 12 residues. The germline V gene has CDR1 MRHNA and CDR2 SNTAGT. Here the CDR3 reads CASSDKGGKLFF. The DNA of the CDR3 is TGTGCCAGCAGTGATAAGGGTGGAAAACTGTTTTTT.

V and J are TRBV18 and TRBJ2-1, with D unresolved. Germline CDR1 reads KGHSH; CDR2 reads LQKENI. Trimming took off 0 bases at V and 6 bases at J, with 3 bases between the two ends. CDR3 length equals 12 residues. CDR3 bases: TGTGCCAGCTCACCACCGGGCAATGAGCAGTTCTTC. It is translated as CASSPPGNEQFF.

This rearrangement joins TRBV27 to TRBJ2-2; D might be TRBD1 or TRBD2, each matching 5 bases. The CDR3 sequence is 16 residues long. Trimming removed 4 bases at V and 6 bases at J, with 18 bases between. CDR1 is MNHEY, CDR2 SMNVEV, per germline (reference sequence). The CDR3 region is CASSSGPSLVAGELFF. DNA of the CDR3: TGTGCCAGCAGTTCGGGGCCAAGTCTGGTGGCCGGGGAGCTGTTTTTT.

The chain joins TRBV27 to TRBJ2-7; 9 bases are a match to TRBD2. V trimming: 5 bases; J trimming: 4 bases; junction bases outside the gene matches: 3. In germline, CDR1 is MNHEY, CDR2 SMNVEV (reference sequence). The CDR3 contains 13 residues. DNA of the CDR3: TGTGCCAGCAGTGCGACTAGCGGTTACGAGCAGTACTTC. It translates to CASSATSGYEQYF.

The chain carries TRBV20-1 and TRBJ2-3; no reliable D call. The V gene lost 5 bases and the J gene lost 5 bases, with 8 bases spanning the gap. The V gene's germline CDR1 is DFQATT and CDR2 SNEGSKA (reference sequence). The CDR3 spans 11 residues. CDR3 protein: CSAPWGDTQYF. For the CDR3, the DNA is TGCAGTGCTCCCTGGGGAGATACGCAGTATTTT.

The chain carries TRBV4-1 and TRBJ2-7; D gene uncertain. There are 16 residues in the CDR3. V was clipped by 1 base and J by 1 base, with 14 bases between them. Germline V gives CDR1 MGHRA, CDR2 YSYEKL. CDR3 bases: TGCGCCAGCAGCCAAGGACCCCTCCTGCAATCCTACGAGCAGTACTTC. This gives the protein CASSQGPLLQSYEQYF.